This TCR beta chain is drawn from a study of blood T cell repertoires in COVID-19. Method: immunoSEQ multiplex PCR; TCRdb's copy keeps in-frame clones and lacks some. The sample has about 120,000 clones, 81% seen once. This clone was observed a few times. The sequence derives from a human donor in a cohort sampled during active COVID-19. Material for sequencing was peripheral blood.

As DNA, the CDR3 is TGCGCCAGCAGTTCACTACGCCCGGACATGGACAATGAGCAGTTCTTC. Amino acids: CASSSLRPDMDNEQFF. The chain joins TRBV10-1 to TRBJ2-1; D is perhaps TRBD1 (5 bases). The CDR3 runs to 16 residues. CDR1 WNHNN and CDR2 SYGVQD come from the germline V gene (reference sequence). V lost 5 bases and J lost 5, with 19 bases in between.